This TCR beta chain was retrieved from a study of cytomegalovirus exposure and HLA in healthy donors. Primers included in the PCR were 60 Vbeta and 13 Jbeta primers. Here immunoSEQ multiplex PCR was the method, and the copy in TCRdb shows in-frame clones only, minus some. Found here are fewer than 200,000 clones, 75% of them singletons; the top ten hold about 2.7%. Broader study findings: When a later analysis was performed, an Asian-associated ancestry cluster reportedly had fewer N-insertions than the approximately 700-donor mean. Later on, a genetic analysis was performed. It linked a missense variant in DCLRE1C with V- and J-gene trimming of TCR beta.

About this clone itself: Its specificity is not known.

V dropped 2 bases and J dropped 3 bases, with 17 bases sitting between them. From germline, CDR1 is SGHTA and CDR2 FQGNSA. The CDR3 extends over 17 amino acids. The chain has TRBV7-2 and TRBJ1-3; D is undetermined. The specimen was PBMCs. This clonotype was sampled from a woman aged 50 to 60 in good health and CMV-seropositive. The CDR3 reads CASSLKGGAFFGNTIYF. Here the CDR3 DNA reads TGTGCCAGCAGCTTAAAAGGCGGAGCCTTCTTTGGAAACACCATATATTTT.